Listed below are T cell receptor beta chains from one sample, sequenced in a study of identical twins. One entry per CDR3 protein, called by TCRdb with MiXCR from the 5' RACE reads. The sample shows hundreds of thousands of distinct CDR3 sequences, about 8.9% of them seen only once. This sample also belongs to another study, concerning yellow fever vaccine responses in identical twins.

The sequencing sample was made of memory (CD45RO+) T cells sorted from blood. The origin of the receptors is a woman younger than 30 in good health. Both conserved end residues are part of each CDR3. D genes are given only for firm matches. Part of the rows lack a size; the others show once, few, many or a class for expanded clones.

abundance	v_gene	j_gene	d_gene	CDR3nt	CDR3aa
NA	TRBV7-8	TRBJ2-7	TRBD2	TGTGCCAGCAGCCCGAGGGCCGGGAGGGTGGCCTACGAGCAGTACTTC	CASSPRAGRVAYEQYF
few	TRBV9	TRBJ2-5	NA	TGTGCCAGCAGCGTTCTCTCCGGGCCCCAAGAGACCCAGTACTTC	CASSVLSGPQETQYF
once	TRBV11-2	TRBJ2-2	NA	TGTGCCAGAAGCCATATGACAGAGAACACCGGGGAGCTGTTTTTT	CARSHMTENTGELFF
few	TRBV24-1	TRBJ2-7	TRBD2	TGTGCCACCAGTGAAACTGGGACTAGCACCTACGAGCAGTACTTC	CATSETGTSTYEQYF
NA	TRBV5-5	TRBJ2-7	TRBD1	TGTGCCAGCGCGGACAGGGATATCTACGAGCAGTACTTC	CASADRDIYEQYF
few	TRBV20-1	TRBJ1-1	NA	TGCAGTGCTAGAGATCTTAGTAGAGCTGAAGCTTTCTTT	CSARDLSRAEAFF
few	TRBV7-3	TRBJ2-7	TRBD1	TGTGCCAGCAGCTTCGACAGGGTATCCGAGCAGTACTTC	CASSFDRVSEQYF
few	TRBV5-1	TRBJ1-1	TRBD1	TGCGCCAGCAGCTTTGGTGTCAGGGGGCCGAACACTGAAGCTTTCTTT	CASSFGVRGPNTEAFF
many	TRBV12-3/TRBV12-4	TRBJ2-5	NA	TGTGCCAGCGGTGACACCGCGGGATGGACCCAGTACTTC	CASGDTAGWTQYF
many	TRBV12-3/TRBV12-4	TRBJ2-3	TRBD2	TGTGCCAGCAGTAAGACTAGCGGGATGAGCACAGATACGCAGTATTTT	CASSKTSGMSTDTQYF
NA	TRBV20-1	TRBJ2-1	NA	TGCAGTGCTAGGCCCGGCGCCATAAGAACGCAGGACAATGAGCAGTTCTTC	CSARPGAIRTQDNEQFF
NA	TRBV18	TRBJ2-7	NA	TGTGCCAGCTCACCAGGTGCCAGCCTCCCCTACGAGCAGTACTTC	CASSPGASLPYEQYF
NA	TRBV7-3	TRBJ2-2	NA	TGTGCCAGCAGCCCCCTGGGGGGCGACGGGGAGCTGTTTTTT	CASSPLGGDGELFF
NA	TRBV28	TRBJ2-2	TRBD1	TGTGCCGGACAGGGTCACACCGGGGAGCTGTTTTTT	CAGQGHTGELFF
many	TRBV20-1	TRBJ1-6	NA	TGCAGTGCTCCCCGGGACACCCATAATTCACCCCTCCACTTT	CSAPRDTHNSPLHF
many	TRBV18	TRBJ2-1	NA	TGTGCCAGCTCGCCCGGGGCCAATGAGCAGTTCTTC	CASSPGANEQFF
NA	TRBV9	TRBJ2-1	TRBD2	TGTGCCAGCAGCCAGTGGGGGACTAGTTACAATGAGCAGTTCTTC	CASSQWGTSYNEQFF
many	TRBV29-1	TRBJ2-1	NA	TGCAGCGCCAGGGACAGCGGGGCTTTGGAGCAGTTCTTC	CSARDSGALEQFF
few	TRBV7-2	TRBJ2-2	TRBD2	TGTGCCAGCAGCTTAGTAGGGACTAGCGGGAACACCGGGGAGCTGTTTTTT	CASSLVGTSGNTGELFF
NA	TRBV5-6	TRBJ1-3	NA	TGTGCCAGCAGCTCCATCCCGGTAGACTCTGGAAACACCATATATTTT	CASSSIPVDSGNTIYF
few	TRBV15	TRBJ2-1	TRBD2	TGTGCCACCAGCAATCGGCTCCAAGCGGGGAGCACTGAGCAGTTCTTC	CATSNRLQAGSTEQFF
NA	TRBV19	TRBJ2-4	TRBD2	TGTGCCAGTACCTCACTGGGGACTAACCAAAACATTCAGTACTTC	CASTSLGTNQNIQYF
NA	TRBV7-2	TRBJ2-1	NA	TGTGCCAGCAGCTTAGCGCCTTGGAGAGGTGAGCAGTTCTTC	CASSLAPWRGEQFF
few	TRBV7-2	TRBJ2-1	NA	TGTGCCAGCAGCTCCTCCGGGACTCAACTAAATGAGCAGTTCTTC	CASSSSGTQLNEQFF
NA	TRBV2	TRBJ2-1	TRBD1	TGTGCCAGCAGCAAGATATGGGACAGGGGGCGCGTAGGTCAGCAGTTCTTC	CASSKIWDRGRVGQQFF
many	TRBV14	TRBJ2-5	TRBD2	TGTGCCAGCAGCCACCTCGCGGGAGAAGAGACCCAGTACTTC	CASSHLAGEETQYF
many	TRBV12-3/TRBV12-4	TRBJ2-4	TRBD2	TGTGCCAGCAGTTTCAACGGGGGGGGTCCAGCCAAAAACATTCAGTACTTC	CASSFNGGGPAKNIQYF
few	TRBV28	TRBJ2-1	TRBD2	TGTGCCAGCAGGTCGTGGCTAGCGGGAGACCCTAACTACAATGAGCAGTTCTTC	CASRSWLAGDPNYNEQFF
many	TRBV12-3/TRBV12-4	TRBJ1-1	NA	TGTGCCAGCAGTTTCAGGGACACTGAAGCTTTCTTT	CASSFRDTEAFF
few	TRBV5-1	TRBJ2-3	TRBD2	TGCGCCAGCAGCCCACCCAATGGGCTAGCGGGAGGTTCAGATACGCAGTATTTT	CASSPPNGLAGGSDTQYF
many	TRBV28	TRBJ1-1	TRBD1	TGTGCCAGCAGCCAGGTTTCAGGGGGCAGGAACACTGAAGCTTTCTTT	CASSQVSGGRNTEAFF
NA	TRBV6-5	TRBJ2-7	TRBD2	TGTGCCAGCAAGTTTAGCGGGGGTTCCTACGAGCAGTACTTC	CASKFSGGSYEQYF
few	TRBV6-1	TRBJ2-1	TRBD1	TGTGCCACTAACCGGGGACAGGGGGCAGGGGAGCAGTTCTTC	CATNRGQGAGEQFF
many	TRBV12-3/TRBV12-4	TRBJ2-7	NA	TGTGCCAGCAGTAAAGGGGGGACACCCTGGGGGCAGTACTTC	CASSKGGTPWGQYF
few	TRBV15	TRBJ2-3	TRBD2	TGTGCCACCAGCAGAGTTTCTAGCGGGGGATTTTACACAGATACGCAGTATTTT	CATSRVSSGGFYTDTQYF
few	TRBV6-6	TRBJ2-5	NA	TGTGCCAGCAGTTGGACGCCTGGCGCGACCCAGTACTTC	CASSWTPGATQYF
many	TRBV4-1	TRBJ2-1	NA	TGCGCCAGCAGCCAAGAGTCTAGGGGGAATCACAATGAGCAGTTCTTC	CASSQESRGNHNEQFF
NA	TRBV15	TRBJ2-6	NA	TGTGCCACCAGCTCTGAATTTCAACTATCTGGGGCCAACGTCCTGACTTTC	CATSSEFQLSGANVLTF
many	TRBV20-1	TRBJ2-3	NA	TGCAGTGCCAGAGGGCCAGGGAGGACAGATACGCAGTATTTT	CSARGPGRTDTQYF
few	TRBV2	TRBJ1-2	NA	TGTGCCAGCAGTTACACGAGCGGCTACACCTTC	CASSYTSGYTF
few	TRBV28	TRBJ2-6	TRBD1	TGTGCCAGCAGTTTATCCGGGACAGGGGACCCTGGGGCCAACGTCCTGACTTTC	CASSLSGTGDPGANVLTF